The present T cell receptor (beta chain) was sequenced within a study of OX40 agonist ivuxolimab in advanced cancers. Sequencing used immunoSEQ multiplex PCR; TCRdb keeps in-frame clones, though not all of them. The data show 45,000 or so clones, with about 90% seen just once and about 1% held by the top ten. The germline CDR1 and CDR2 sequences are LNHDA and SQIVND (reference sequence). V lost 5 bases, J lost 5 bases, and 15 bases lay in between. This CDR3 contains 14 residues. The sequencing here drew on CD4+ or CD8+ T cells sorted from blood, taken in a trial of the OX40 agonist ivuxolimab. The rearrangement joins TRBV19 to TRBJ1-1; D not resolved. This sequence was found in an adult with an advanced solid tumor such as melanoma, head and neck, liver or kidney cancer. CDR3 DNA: TGTGCCAGTAGTCCTCCAGGTGATTGGACTGAAGCTTTCTTT. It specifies CASSPPGDWTEAFF. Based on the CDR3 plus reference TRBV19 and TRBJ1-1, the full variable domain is DGGITQSPKYLFRKEGQNVTLSCEQNLNHDAMYWYRQDPGQGLRLIYYSQIVNDFQKGDIAEGYSVSREKKESFPLTVTSAQKNPTAFYLCASSPPGDWTEAFFGQGTRLTVV.